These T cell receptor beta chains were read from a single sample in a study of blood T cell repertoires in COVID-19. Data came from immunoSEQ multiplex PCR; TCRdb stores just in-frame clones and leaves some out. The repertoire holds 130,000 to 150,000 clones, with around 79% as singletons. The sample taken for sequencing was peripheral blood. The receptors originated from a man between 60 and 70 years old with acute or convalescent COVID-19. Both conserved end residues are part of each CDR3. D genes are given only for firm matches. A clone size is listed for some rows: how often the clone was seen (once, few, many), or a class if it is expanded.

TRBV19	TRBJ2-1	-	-	CASSGQGKIGGEQFF	TGTGCCAGTAGTGGGCAGGGGAAAATCGGCGGTGAGCAGTTCTTC
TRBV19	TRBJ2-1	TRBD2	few	CASSTGLAGFEQFF	TGTGCCAGTAGTACGGGACTAGCGGGGTTTGAGCAGTTCTTC
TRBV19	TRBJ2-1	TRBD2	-	CASSISGPYNEQFF	TGTGCCAGTAGTATTAGCGGGCCGTACAATGAGCAGTTCTTC
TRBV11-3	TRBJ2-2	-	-	CASSRTGPGTGELFF	TGTGCCAGCAGCCGTACAGGGCCGGGCACCGGGGAGCTGTTTTTT
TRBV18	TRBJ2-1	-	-	CASSLVLTRDYNEQFF	TGTGCCAGCTCACTAGTATTAACCCGGGACTACAATGAGCAGTTCTTC
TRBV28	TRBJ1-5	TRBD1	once	CASSPTTGALNQPQHF	TGTGCCAGCAGTCCTACGACAGGGGCTCTGAATCAGCCCCAGCATTTT
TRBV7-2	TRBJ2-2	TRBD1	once	CASSSRQGAGELFF	TGTGCCAGCAGCTCTCGACAGGGAGCCGGGGAGCTGTTTTTT
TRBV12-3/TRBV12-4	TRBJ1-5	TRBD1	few	CASSLTGAQPQHF	TGTGCCAGCAGTTTAACAGGGGCTCAGCCCCAGCATTTT
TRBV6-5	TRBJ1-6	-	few	CASSPTTPYNSPLHF	TGTGCCAGCAGTCCGACTACCCCCTATAATTCACCCCTCCACTTT
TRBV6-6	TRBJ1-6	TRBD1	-	CASLGGAGLNSPLHF	TGTGCCAGCTTAGGGGGCGCGGGATTAAATTCACCCCTCCACTTT
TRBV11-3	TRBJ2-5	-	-	CASSAGGWGTQETQYF	TGTGCCAGCAGCGCAGGGGGGTGGGGGACCCAAGAGACCCAGTACTTC
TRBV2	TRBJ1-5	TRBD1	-	CASSAETGGNQPQHF	TGTGCCAGCAGTGCTGAGACAGGGGGCAATCAGCCCCAGCATTTT
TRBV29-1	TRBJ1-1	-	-	CSVAAGESEAFF	TGCAGCGTCGCGGCAGGGGAGTCTGAAGCTTTCTTT
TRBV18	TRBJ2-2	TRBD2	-	CASSPRTSGRGTGELFF	TGTGCCAGCTCACCACGGACTAGCGGGAGGGGCACCGGGGAGCTGTTTTTT
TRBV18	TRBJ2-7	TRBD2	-	CASSPGGGSSYEQYF	TGTGCCAGCTCACCCGGGGGAGGGAGCTCCTACGAGCAGTACTTC
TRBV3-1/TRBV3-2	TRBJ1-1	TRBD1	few	CASSQVLGQGSPEAFF	TGTGCCAGCAGCCAAGTTTTGGGACAGGGGTCCCCTGAAGCTTTCTTT
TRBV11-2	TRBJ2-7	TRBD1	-	CASSYSGGLGDEQYF	TGTGCCAGCAGCTACTCAGGGGGCCTTGGTGACGAGCAGTACTTC
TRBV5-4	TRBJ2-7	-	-	CASSAGHMYEQYF	TGTGCCAGCAGCGCGGGCCACATGTACGAGCAGTACTTC
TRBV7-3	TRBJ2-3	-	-	CASSVRGATDTQYF	TGTGCCAGCAGCGTACGGGGGGCCACAGATACGCAGTATTTT
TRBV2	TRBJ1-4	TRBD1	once	CASSAGTGGGGKLFF	TGTGCCAGCAGTGCCGGGACAGGGGGCGGTGGAAAACTGTTTTTT
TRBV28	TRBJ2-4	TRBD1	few	CASSSLMGQGGIQYF	TGTGCCAGCAGTTCCCTTATGGGACAGGGGGGCATTCAGTACTTC
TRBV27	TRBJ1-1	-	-	CASSKYNTEAFF	TGTGCCAGCAGTAAATATAACACTGAAGCTTTCTTT
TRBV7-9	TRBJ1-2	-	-	CASSFLDTRYTF	TGTGCCAGCAGCTTTCTGGACACTCGCTACACCTTC
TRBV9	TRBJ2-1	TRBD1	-	CASSVAHTGQGVYNEQFF	TGTGCCAGCAGCGTAGCCCATACGGGGCAGGGGGTCTACAATGAGCAGTTCTTC
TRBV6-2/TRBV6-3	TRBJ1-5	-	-	CASSDSNRPQHF	TGTGCCAGCAGCGACAGCAACCGGCCCCAGCATTTT
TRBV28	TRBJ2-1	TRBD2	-	CASSTGLASYNEQFF	TGTGCCAGCAGCACGGGACTAGCGTCCTACAATGAGCAGTTCTTC
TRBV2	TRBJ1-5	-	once	CASSPRTAGNQPQHF	TGTGCCAGCAGTCCCCGGACAGCAGGCAATCAGCCCCAGCATTTT
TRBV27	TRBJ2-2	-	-	CASTKGEPLANTGELFF	TGTGCCAGCACCAAGGGGGAGCCACTCGCGAACACCGGGGAGCTGTTTTTT
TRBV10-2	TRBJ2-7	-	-	CASSGTPYEQYF	TGCGCCAGCAGTGGGACACCCTACGAGCAGTACTTC
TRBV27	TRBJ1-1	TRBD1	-	CASSWDRETEAFF	TGTGCCAGCAGTTGGGACAGGGAAACTGAAGCTTTCTTT
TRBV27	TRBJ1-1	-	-	CASSLGAVAEAFF	TGTGCCAGCAGTTTGGGGGCGGTGGCTGAAGCTTTCTTT
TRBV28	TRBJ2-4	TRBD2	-	CASSPRPGGYIQYF	TGTGCCAGCAGTCCCCGCCCGGGGGGGTACATTCAGTACTTC
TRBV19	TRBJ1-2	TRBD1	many	CASSMGQGARHYGYTF	TGTGCCAGTAGTATGGGACAGGGGGCGCGTCACTATGGCTACACCTTC
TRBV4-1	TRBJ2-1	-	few	CASSLGTPNEQFF	TGCGCCAGCAGCCTAGGGACTCCAAATGAGCAGTTCTTC
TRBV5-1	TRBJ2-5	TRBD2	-	CASSSLAETQETQYF	TGCGCCAGCAGCTCACTAGCGGAGACACAAGAGACCCAGTACTTC
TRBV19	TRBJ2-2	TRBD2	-	CASSTGLAGGTNTGELFF	TGTGCCAGTAGTACGGGACTAGCGGGAGGGACGAACACCGGGGAGCTGTTTTTT
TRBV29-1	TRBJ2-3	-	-	CSSETDSTDTQYF	TGCAGCAGCGAGACTGACAGCACAGATACGCAGTATTTT
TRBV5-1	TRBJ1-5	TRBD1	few	CASRKDPGQVNQPQHF	TGCGCCAGCAGAAAAGATCCGGGACAGGTTAATCAGCCCCAGCATTTT
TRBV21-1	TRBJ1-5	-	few	CASSKGQNFYSNQPQHF	TGTGCCAGCAGCAAGGGGCAGAACTTCTATAGCAATCAGCCCCAGCATTTT
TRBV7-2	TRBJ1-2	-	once	CASSLRWADYGYTF	TGTGCCAGCAGTCTAAGGTGGGCCGACTATGGCTACACCTTC
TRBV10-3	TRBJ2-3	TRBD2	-	CAISEGGRASDTQYF	TGTGCCATCAGTGAAGGCGGGAGGGCTTCAGATACGCAGTATTTT
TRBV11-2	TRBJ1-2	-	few	CASSLALRSGGYTF	TGTGCCAGCAGCTTAGCCCTCAGGTCTGGAGGCTACACCTTC
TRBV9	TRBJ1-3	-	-	CASSSGIMAGNTIYF	TGTGCCAGCAGTTCCGGGATCATGGCTGGAAACACCATATATTTT
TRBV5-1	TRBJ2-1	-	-	CASSLDNYNEQFF	TGCGCCAGCAGCTTGGACAACTACAATGAGCAGTTCTTC
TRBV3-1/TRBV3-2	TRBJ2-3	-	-	CASSDDAGTRTDTQYF	TGTGCCAGCAGCGACGACGCGGGAACTAGGACAGATACGCAGTATTTT